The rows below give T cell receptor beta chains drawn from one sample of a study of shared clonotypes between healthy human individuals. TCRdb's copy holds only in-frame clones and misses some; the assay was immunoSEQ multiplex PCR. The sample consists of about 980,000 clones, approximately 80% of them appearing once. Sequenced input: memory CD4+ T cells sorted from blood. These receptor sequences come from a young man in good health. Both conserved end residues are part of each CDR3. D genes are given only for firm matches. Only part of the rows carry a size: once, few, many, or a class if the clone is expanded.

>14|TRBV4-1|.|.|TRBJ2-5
TGCGCCAGCAGCCTCCAGGACGGTTCAGAGACCCAGTACTTC
CASSLQDGSETQYF
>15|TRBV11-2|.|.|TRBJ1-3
TGTGCCAGCAGCTTAGGGTCCTCCTCTGGAAACACCATATATTTT
CASSLGSSSGNTIYF
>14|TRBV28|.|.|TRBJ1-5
TGTGCCAGCGCCGGGGGGGGAAGCAATCAGCCCCAGCATTTT
CASAGGGSNQPQHF
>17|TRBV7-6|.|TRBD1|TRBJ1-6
TGTGCCAGCAGCTTAGCGAAATCAGGACAGGGTAATTCACCCCTCCACTTT
CASSLAKSGQGNSPLHF
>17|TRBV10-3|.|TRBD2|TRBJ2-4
TGTGCCATCAGTGAGAGGTCTAGCGGAGTAGCCAAAAACATTCAGTACTTC
CAISERSSGVAKNIQYF
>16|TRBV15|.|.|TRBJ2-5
TGTGCCACCAGTCCAGGGGGGTCGCGCTCCGGAGAGACCCAGTACTTC
CATSPGGSRSGETQYF
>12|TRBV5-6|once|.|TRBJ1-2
TGTGCCAGCAGCATCGGCCCCAGCGGCTACACCTTC
CASSIGPSGYTF
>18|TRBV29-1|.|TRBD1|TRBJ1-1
TGCAGTCCCCCGGTGTTTGTCGATGGGACAGGGGGTTACACTGAAGCTTTCTTT
CSPPVFVDGTGGYTEAFF
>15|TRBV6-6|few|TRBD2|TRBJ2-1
TGTGCCAGCAGTGCCCCGCTAGCGGGGGGCCTTGAGCAGTTCTTC
CASSAPLAGGLEQFF
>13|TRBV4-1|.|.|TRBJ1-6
TGCGCCAGCTCCGGCCGATTGGGGTCACCCCTCCACTTT
CASSGRLGSPLHF
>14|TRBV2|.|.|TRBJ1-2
TGTGCCAGCAGCCAAACGGGTGACATTGGAGGCTACACCTTC
CASSQTGDIGGYTF
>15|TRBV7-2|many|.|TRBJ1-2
TGTGCCAGCAGCCCACTTCAGCAAGGGGGCTATGGCTACACCTTC
CASSPLQQGGYGYTF
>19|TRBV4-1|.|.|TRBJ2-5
TGCGCCAGCAGCCAAGGAGGCGGGCGGGGCTCGCTTGGCCAAGAGACCCAGTACTTC
CASSQGGGRGSLGQETQYF
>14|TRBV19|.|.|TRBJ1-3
TGTGCCAGTAGCCTGCGTGAAGCTGGAAACACCATATATTTT
CASSLREAGNTIYF
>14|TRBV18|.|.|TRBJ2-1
TGTGCCAGCTCACCGGTTCCGGGGGACACTGAGCAGTTCTTC
CASSPVPGDTEQFF
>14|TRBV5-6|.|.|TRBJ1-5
TGTGCCAGCAGCTTCCGGAGGAACAATCAGCCCCAGCATTTT
CASSFRRNNQPQHF
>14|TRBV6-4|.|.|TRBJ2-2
TGTGCCAGCAGTGAACAGGAGTACACCGGGGAGCTGTTTTTT
CASSEQEYTGELFF
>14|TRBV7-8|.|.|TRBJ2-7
TGTGCCAGCAGCACGGCAGGGATGGAGTACGAGCAGTACTTC
CASSTAGMEYEQYF
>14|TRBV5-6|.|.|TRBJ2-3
TGTGCCAGCAGCGGGGGGCCTGGCACAGATACGCAGTATTTT
CASSGGPGTDTQYF
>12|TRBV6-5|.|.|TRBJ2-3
TGTGCCAGCCAGTCTAGCACAGATACGCAGTATTTT
CASQSSTDTQYF
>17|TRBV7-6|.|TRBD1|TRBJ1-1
TGTGCCAGCAGCCTTATGACAGGGGGCAAATCGAACACTGAAGCTTTCTTT
CASSLMTGGKSNTEAFF
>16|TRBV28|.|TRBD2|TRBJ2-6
TGTGCCAGCAGACTCGGCGGGGGGACTGGGGCCAACGTCCTGACTTTC
CASRLGGGTGANVLTF
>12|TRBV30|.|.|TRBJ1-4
TGTGCCTGGAGTGTTATGGGGGGAAAACTGTTTTTT
CAWSVMGGKLFF
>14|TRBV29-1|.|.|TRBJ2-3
TGCAGCGTTGGCCTGGGGTCTAGCACAGATACGCAGTATTTT
CSVGLGSSTDTQYF
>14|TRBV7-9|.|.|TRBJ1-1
TGTGCCAGCAGCTTAACCATCGAGAACACTGAAGCTTTCTTT
CASSLTIENTEAFF
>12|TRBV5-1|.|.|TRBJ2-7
TGCGCCAGCAGCTTGAGAGGCTCCGAGCAGTACTTC
CASSLRGSEQYF
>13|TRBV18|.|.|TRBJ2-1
TGTGCCAGCTCACCGCAACGGACTAATGAGCAGTTCTTC
CASSPQRTNEQFF
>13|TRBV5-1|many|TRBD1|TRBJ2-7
TGCGCCAGCAGCTTGGATACAGGGGGCGAGCAGTACTTC
CASSLDTGGEQYF
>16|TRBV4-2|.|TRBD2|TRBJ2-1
TGTGCCAGCAGCCAATCCGGGACTAGCGGGTACAATGAGCAGTTCTTC
CASSQSGTSGYNEQFF
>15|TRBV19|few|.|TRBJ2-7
TGTGCCAGTAGTCCCACCGGCGGCGCTTACTACGAGCAGTACTTC
CASSPTGGAYYEQYF
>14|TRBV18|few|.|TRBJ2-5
TGTGCCAGCTCACGGGCGGGGGCCCAAGAGACCCAGTACTTC
CASSRAGAQETQYF
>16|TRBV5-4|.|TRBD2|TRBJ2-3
TGTGCCAGCAGCTTAAATGGCGGGGGACGCACAGATACGCAGTATTTT
CASSLNGGGRTDTQYF
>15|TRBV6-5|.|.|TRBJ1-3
TGTGCCAGCAGTTTGGGACTAAGCTCTGGAAACACCATATATTTT
CASSLGLSSGNTIYF
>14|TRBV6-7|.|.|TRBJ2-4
TGTGCCAGCAGTTACGCTCTAGCCAAAAACATTCAGTACTTC
CASSYALAKNIQYF
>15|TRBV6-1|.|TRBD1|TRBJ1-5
TGTGCCAGCAGTGGGGACAGTAAACACAATCAGCCCCAGCATTTT
CASSGDSKHNQPQHF
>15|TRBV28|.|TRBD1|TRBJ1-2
TGTGCCAGCAGTCCCCCCACAGGGGCGTATTATGGCTACACCTTC
CASSPPTGAYYGYTF
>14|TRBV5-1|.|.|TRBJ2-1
TGCGCCAGCAGCAATACCGGGACGCGCAATGAGCAGTTCTTC
CASSNTGTRNEQFF
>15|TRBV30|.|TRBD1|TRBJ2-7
TGTGCCCGGAGGAACCCGGGACAGGGGACCTACGAGCAGTACTTC
CARRNPGQGTYEQYF
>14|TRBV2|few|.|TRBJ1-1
TGTGCCAGCAGTGAACCGCGTATGAACACTGAAGCTTTCTTT
CASSEPRMNTEAFF
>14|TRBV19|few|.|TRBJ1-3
TGTGCCAGTAGTCCTACAGGGTCTGGAAACACCATATATTTT
CASSPTGSGNTIYF
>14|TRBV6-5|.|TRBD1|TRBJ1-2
TGTGCCAGCAGGGGACAGGGGAATCGCTATGGCTACACCTTC
CASRGQGNRYGYTF
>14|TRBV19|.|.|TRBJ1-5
TGTGCCAGTAGTACATCAGGTAACAATCAGCCCCAGCATTTT
CASSTSGNNQPQHF
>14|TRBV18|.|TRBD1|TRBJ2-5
TGTGCCAGCTCGCACGGACAGGGGGGAAAGACCCAGTACTTC
CASSHGQGGKTQYF
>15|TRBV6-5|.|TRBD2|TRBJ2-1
TGTGCCAGCAGCCGCCTGACTAGCGGACACAATGAGCAGTTCTTC
CASSRLTSGHNEQFF
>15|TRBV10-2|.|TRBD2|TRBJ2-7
TGCGCCAGCAGTGACCCGGGACTAGGAGAGTACGAGCAGTACTTC
CASSDPGLGEYEQYF
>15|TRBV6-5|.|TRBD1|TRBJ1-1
TGTGCCAGCAGCCCAAGGGACAGGCTGAACACTGAAGCTTTCTTT
CASSPRDRLNTEAFF
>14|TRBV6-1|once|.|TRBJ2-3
TGTGCCAGCACGACAGGATTTAACACAGATACGCAGTATTTT
CASTTGFNTDTQYF
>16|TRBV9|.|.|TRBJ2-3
TGTGCCAGCAGCGCACCGGGACTCCAAGCCACAGATACGCAGTATTTT
CASSAPGLQATDTQYF
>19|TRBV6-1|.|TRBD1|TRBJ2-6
TGTGCCAGCAGTGAACTACAGGGGTTAGGGGGCTCTGGGGCCAACGTCCTGACTTTC
CASSELQGLGGSGANVLTF